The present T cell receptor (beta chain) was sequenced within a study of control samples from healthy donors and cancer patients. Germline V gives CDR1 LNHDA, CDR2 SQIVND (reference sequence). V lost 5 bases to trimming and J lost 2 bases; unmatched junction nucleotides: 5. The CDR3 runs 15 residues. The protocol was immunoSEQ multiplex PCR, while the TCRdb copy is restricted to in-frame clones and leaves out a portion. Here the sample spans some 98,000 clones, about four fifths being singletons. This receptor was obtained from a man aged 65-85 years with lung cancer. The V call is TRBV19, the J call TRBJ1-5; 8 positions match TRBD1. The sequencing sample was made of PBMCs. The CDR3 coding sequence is TGTGCCAGTAGTCCCGGACAGGGAGGCAATCAGCCCCAGCATTTT. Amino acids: CASSPGQGGNQPQHF. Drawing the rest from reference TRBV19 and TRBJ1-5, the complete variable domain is DGGITQSPKYLFRKEGQNVTLSCEQNLNHDAMYWYRQDPGQGLRLIYYSQIVNDFQKGDIAEGYSVSREKKESFPLTVTSAQKNPTAFYLCASSPGQGGNQPQHFGDGTRLSIL.